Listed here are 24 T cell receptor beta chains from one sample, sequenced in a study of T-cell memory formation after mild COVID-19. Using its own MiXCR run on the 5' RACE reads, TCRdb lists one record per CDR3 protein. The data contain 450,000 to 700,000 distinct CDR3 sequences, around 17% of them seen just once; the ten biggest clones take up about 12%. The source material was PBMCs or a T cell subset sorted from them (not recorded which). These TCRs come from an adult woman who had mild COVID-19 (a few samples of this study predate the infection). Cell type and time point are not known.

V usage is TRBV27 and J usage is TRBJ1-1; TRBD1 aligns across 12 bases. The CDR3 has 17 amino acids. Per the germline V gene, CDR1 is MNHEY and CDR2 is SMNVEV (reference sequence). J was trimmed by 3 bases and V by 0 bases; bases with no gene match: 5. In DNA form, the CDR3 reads TGTGCCAGCAGTTTATCCGGGACAGGGGGCGAGGACACTGAAGCTTTCTTT. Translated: CASSLSGTGGEDTEAFF.

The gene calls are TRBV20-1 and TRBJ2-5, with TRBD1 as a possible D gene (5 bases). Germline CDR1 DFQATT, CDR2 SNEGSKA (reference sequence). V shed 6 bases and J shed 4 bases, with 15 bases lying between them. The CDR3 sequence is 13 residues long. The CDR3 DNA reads TGCAGTGCGTTGGACACGGACCCAGAGACCCAGTACTTC. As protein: CSALDTDPETQYF.

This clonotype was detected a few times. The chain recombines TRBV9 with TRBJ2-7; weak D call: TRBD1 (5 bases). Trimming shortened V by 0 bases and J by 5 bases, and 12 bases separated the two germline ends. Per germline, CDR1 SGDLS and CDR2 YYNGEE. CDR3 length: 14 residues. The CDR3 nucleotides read TGTGCCAGCAGCGTAGAATCTGGCAGGGACGAGCAGTACTTC. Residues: CASSVESGRDEQYF.

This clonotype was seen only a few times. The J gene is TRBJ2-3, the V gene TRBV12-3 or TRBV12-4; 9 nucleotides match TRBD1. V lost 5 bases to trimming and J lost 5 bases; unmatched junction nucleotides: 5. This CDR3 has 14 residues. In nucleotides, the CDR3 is TGTGCCAGCAGTACCCGGACAGGGGAAGATACGCAGTATTTT. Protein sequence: CASSTRTGEDTQYF.

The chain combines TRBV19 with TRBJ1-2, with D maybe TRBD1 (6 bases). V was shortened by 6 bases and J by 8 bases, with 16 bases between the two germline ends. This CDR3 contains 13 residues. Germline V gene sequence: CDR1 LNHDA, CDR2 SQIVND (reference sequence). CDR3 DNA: TGTGCCAGTAGGGGACGATACAGGGTCGGCTACACCTTC. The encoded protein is CASRGRYRVGYTF.

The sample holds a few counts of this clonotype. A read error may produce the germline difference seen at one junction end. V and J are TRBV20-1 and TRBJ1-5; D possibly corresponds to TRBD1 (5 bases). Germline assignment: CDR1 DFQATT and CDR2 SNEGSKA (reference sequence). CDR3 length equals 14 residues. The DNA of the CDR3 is TGCAGTGTGAACTCCTACCAGCATCGCGGGGCCCAGGCCTTT. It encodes CSVNSYQHRGAQAF.

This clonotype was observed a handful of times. For the CDR3, the DNA is TGTGCCAGCAGCTTAGCGAGTAGGGTTCCGGGCAATGAGCAGTTCTTC. Its protein is CASSLASRVPGNEQFF. V gene TRBV7-8 combines with J gene TRBJ2-1; D uncertain. V lost 0 bases to trimming and J lost 6 bases, with 15 bases between them. The CDR3 runs to 16 residues. In germline, CDR1 is SGHVS, CDR2 FQNEAQ.

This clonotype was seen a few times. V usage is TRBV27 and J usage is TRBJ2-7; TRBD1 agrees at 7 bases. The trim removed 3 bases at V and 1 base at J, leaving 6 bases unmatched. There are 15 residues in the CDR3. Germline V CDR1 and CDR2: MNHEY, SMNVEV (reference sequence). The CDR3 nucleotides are TGTGCCAGCAGTTTCACGACAGGGCCATCCTACGAGCAGTACTTC. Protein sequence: CASSFTTGPSYEQYF.

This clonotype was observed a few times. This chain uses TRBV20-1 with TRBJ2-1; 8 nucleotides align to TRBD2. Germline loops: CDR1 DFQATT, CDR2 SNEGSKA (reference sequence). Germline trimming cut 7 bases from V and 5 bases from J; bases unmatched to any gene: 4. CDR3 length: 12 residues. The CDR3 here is CSVAGRNNEQFF. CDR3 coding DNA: TGCAGTGTAGCGGGGAGGAACAATGAGCAGTTCTTC.

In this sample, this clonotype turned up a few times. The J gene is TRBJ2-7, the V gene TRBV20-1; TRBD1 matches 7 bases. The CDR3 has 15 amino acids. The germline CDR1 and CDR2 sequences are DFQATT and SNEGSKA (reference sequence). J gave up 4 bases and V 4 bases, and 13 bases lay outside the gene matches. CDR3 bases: TGCAGTGCTAAAAGTCTGGGACAGCGGCAGTACGAGCAGTACTTC. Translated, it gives CSAKSLGQRQYEQYF.

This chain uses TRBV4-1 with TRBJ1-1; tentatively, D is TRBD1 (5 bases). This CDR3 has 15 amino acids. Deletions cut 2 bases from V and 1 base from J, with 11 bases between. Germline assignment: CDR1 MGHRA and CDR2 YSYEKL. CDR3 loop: CASSQPGRGNTEAFF. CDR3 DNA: TGCGCCAGCAGCCAACCGGGACGCGGGAACACTGAAGCTTTCTTT.

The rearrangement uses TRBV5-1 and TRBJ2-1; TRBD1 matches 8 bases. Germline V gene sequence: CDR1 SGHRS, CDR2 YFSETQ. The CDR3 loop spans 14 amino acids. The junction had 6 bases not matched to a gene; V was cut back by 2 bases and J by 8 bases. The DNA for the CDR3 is TGCGCCAGCAGCTTTTACAGGGGGTGGTATGAGCAGTTCTTC. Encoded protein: CASSFYRGWYEQFF.

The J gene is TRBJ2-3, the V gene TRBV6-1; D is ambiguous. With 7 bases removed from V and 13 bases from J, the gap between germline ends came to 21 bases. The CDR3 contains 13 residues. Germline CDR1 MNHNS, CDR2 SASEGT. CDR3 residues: CASKTAPRKPEYF. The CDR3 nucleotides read TGTGCCAGCAAAACAGCTCCCAGAAAGCCGGAGTATTTT.

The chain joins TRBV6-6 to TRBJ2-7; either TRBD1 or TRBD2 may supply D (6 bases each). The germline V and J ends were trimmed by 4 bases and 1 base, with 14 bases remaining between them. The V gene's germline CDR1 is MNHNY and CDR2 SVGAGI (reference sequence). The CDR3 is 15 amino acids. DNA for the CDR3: TGTGCCAGCAGTTTCCAAGGGGGACTTTCCTACGAGCAGTACTTC. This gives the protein CASSFQGGLSYEQYF.

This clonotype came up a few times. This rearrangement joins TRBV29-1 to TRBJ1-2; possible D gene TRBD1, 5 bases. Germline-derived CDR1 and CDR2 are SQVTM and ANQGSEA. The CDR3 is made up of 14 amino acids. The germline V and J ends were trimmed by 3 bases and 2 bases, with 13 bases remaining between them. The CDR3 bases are TGCAGCGTTGACTTTGTGGGGCAAAACTATGGCTACACCTTC. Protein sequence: CSVDFVGQNYGYTF.

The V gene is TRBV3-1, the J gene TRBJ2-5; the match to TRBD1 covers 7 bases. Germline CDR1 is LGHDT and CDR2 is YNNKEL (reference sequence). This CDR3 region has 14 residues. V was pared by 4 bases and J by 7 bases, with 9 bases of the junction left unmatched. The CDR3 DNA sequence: TGTGCCAGCAGCCGACTGGGACAGCTCGGGACCCAGTACTTC. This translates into CASSRLGQLGTQYF.

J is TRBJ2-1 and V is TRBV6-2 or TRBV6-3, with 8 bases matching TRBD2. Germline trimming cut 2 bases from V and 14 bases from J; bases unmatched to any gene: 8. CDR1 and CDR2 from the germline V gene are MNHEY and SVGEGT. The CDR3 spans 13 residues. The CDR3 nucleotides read TGTGCCAGCAGTTACCTATCCGGACTAGCTGAGTTCTTC. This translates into CASSYLSGLAEFF.

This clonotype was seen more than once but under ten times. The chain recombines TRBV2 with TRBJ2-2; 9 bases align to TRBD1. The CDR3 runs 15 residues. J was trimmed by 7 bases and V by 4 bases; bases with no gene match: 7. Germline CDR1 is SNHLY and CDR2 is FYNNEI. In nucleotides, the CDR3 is TGTGCCAGCAGTGTTGGGACAGGGCGGAACGGGGAGCTGTTTTTT. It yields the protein CASSVGTGRNGELFF.

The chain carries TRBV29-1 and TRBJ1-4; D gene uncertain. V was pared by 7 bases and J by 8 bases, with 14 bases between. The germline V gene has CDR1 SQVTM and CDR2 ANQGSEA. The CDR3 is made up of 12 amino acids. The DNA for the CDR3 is TGCAGCGCTTTACGGACGGGGGAAAAACTGTTTTTT. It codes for CSALRTGEKLFF.

The CDR3 DNA follows: TGTGCCAGCCGGACGGCCGGGGAGCTGTTTTTT. Translated, it gives CASRTAGELFF. The J gene is TRBJ2-2, the V gene TRBV6-2 or TRBV6-3; D gene uncertain. Germline values: CDR1 MNHEY, CDR2 SVGEGT. Deletions cut 8 bases from V and 6 bases from J, with 7 bases between. The CDR3 contains 11 residues.

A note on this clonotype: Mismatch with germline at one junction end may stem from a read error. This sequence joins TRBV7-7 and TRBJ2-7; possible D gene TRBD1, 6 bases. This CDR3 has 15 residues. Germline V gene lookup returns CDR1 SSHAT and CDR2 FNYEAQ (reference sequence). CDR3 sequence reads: CASSLAGDNSYEQYF. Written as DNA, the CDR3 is TGTGCTAGCAGCTTAGCCGGGGACAACTCCTACGAGCAGTACTTC. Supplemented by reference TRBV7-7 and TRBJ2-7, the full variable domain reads GAGVSQSPRYKVTKRGQDVTLRCDPISSHATLYWYQQALGQGPEFLTYFNYEAQPDKSGLPSDRFSAERPEGSISTLTIQRTEQRDSAMYRCASSLAGDNSYEQYFGPGTRLTVT.

The CDR3 is CASTVQARPLGRVTNSPLHF. The CDR3 DNA sequence: TGTGCCAGCACTGTCCAAGCACGACCCCTCGGCAGGGTTACGAATTCACCCCTCCACTTT. V is TRBV7-4 and J is TRBJ1-6; D perhaps matches TRBD1 (5 bases). The CDR3 length is 20 residues. V was trimmed by 7 bases and J by 7 bases, leaving 32 bases between them. Germline loops: CDR1 SGHVT, CDR2 SQSDAQ.

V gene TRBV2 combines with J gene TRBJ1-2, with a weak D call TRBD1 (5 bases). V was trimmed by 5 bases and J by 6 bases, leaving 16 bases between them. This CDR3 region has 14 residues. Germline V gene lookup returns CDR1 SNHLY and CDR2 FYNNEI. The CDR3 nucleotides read TGTGCCAGCAGTTCCATGGGGGGGGTCGATGGCTACACCTTC. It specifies CASSSMGGVDGYTF.

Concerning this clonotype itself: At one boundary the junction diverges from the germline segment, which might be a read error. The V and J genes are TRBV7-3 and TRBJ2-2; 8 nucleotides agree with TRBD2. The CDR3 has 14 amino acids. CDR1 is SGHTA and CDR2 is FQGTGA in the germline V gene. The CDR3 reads CASSLTSGTGELFF. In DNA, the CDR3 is TGTGCCAGCAGCCTAACTAGCGGCACCGGGGAGCTGTTTTTT. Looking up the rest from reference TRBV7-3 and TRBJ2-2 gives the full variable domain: GAGVSQTPSNKVTEKGKYVELRCDPISGHTALYWYRQSLGQGPEFLIYFQGTGAADDSGLPNDRFFAVRPEGSVSTLKIQRTERGDSAVYLCASSLTSGTGELFFGEGSRLTVL.